These 10 T cell receptor beta chains originate from one sample sequenced in a study of T cell responses to AZD1222 COVID-19 vaccine (dated by TCRdb to the early 2020s). Receptor amplification or capture employed the immunoSEQ multiplex PCR assay. The immuneACCESS repertoire file appears here via TCRdb, limited to in-frame rearrangements. These files lack a portion of the clones; in checked studies, under half of the deficit traces to unresolved V genes, and the cause of the others is not known. In all, the sample holds 60,000 to 70,000 clones, and about 85% of those were seen once. The biggest ten clones account for less than 20% of the sample. The time point label corresponds to: baseline before first vaccination. Sequencing used peripheral blood, obtained on day 0 of AZD1222 vaccination. Every receptor here comes from an adult in good health.

V is TRBV7-6 and J is TRBJ2-6, with 7 bases aligning to TRBD1. The CDR3 is 20 residues long. V dropped 4 bases and J dropped 0; count of bases not matched to a gene: 15. Germline CDR1 reads SGHVS; CDR2 reads FNYEAQ. The CDR3 is CASSYGTAREINSGANVLTF. Here the CDR3 DNA reads TGTGCCAGCAGCTACGGGACAGCGAGAGAGATAAACTCTGGGGCCAACGTCCTGACTTTC.

The chain recombines TRBV16 with TRBJ1-1, with a tentative D call TRBD1 (6 bases). Trimming stripped 2 bases from V and 4 bases from J, with 14 bases between. CDR3 length: 15 residues. Germline V CDR1 and CDR2: KGHSY, FQNENV. CDR3 sequence: CASSQVARGGTEAFF. The CDR3 DNA is TGTGCCAGCAGCCAAGTTGCCAGGGGAGGCACTGAAGCTTTCTTT.

This clone was found once. The rearrangement links TRBV24-1 to TRBJ2-2, with D unresolved. Germline-derived CDR1 and CDR2 are KGHDR and SFDVKD. The CDR3 has 12 amino acids. V was shortened by 6 bases and J by 7 bases, with 8 bases between the two germline ends. The CDR3 DNA sequence: TGTGCCACCAGTACGGGCGGCGGGGAGCTGTTTTTT. This codes for CATSTGGGELFF.

This rearrangement joins TRBV30 to TRBJ1-3; no definite D call. CDR3 length equals 13 residues. Germline V gene lookup returns CDR1 GTSNPN and CDR2 SVGIG (reference sequence). DNA of the CDR3: TGTGCTATTCGTCAGGACTCTGGAAACACCATATATTTT. This encodes CAIRQDSGNTIYF.

The chain is built from TRBV6-1 and TRBJ1-2, with 7 bases aligning to TRBD1. The ends lost 1 base at V and 2 bases at J; junction bases unmatched: 19. Germline V gene lookup returns CDR1 MNHNS and CDR2 SASEGT. This CDR3 is built from 20 residues. The CDR3 loop reads CASSEGPSSTGTSFNYGYTF. In nucleotides, the CDR3 is TGTGCCAGCAGTGAAGGACCATCTTCGACAGGGACCTCTTTCAACTATGGCTACACCTTC.

The V call is TRBV14, the J call TRBJ1-2; no clear D gene. The V gene lost 3 bases and the J gene lost 3 bases, with 8 bases spanning the gap. Germline values: CDR1 SGHDN, CDR2 FVKESK. The CDR3 spans 13 residues. For the CDR3, the DNA is TGTGCCAGCAGCCAGCGGTCAGACTATGGCTACACCTTC. Translated: CASSQRSDYGYTF.

The V gene is TRBV24-1, the J gene TRBJ2-5, with D possibly TRBD2 on 7 matching bases. Germline V CDR1 and CDR2: KGHDR, SFDVKD. The CDR3 has 18 residues. V dropped 9 bases and J dropped 0 bases, with 25 bases sitting between them. The CDR3 DNA follows: TGTGCCACCTCATTAAGCGGATGGGGGGGGGCAAACCAAGAGACCCAGTACTTC. This gives the protein CATSLSGWGGANQETQYF.

The chain has TRBV5-1 and TRBJ1-5; D ambiguous. This CDR3 is built from 14 residues. Germline V gives CDR1 SGHRS, CDR2 YFSETQ. Trimming took off 0 bases at V and 3 bases at J, with 7 bases between the two ends. The CDR3 DNA reads as TGCGCCAGCAGCTTGGAACCGCTCAATCAGCCCCAGCATTTT. Amino acid sequence: CASSLEPLNQPQHF.

The chain joins TRBV28 to TRBJ1-2; 9 bases are a match to TRBD1. This CDR3 is built from 15 residues. Germline CDR1 and CDR2: MDHEN and SYDVKM. Trimming at V came to 4 bases and at J to 4 bases, leaving 7 bases not matched to a gene. In DNA, the CDR3 is TGTGCCAGCAGTTCCGCGACAGGGGGAAGCTATGGCTACACCTTC. Amino acid sequence: CASSSATGGSYGYTF.

J is TRBJ2-5 and V is TRBV3-1 (or the pseudogene TRBV3-2), with D uncertain. CDR1 is LGHDT, CDR2 YNNKEL, per germline (reference sequence). The CDR3 sequence is 15 residues long. The V gene lost 0 bases and the J gene lost 0 bases, with 8 bases spanning the gap. CDR3 sequence (DNA): TGTGCCAGCAGCCAAGATCTTGCGAACCAAGAGACCCAGTACTTC. Its translation is CASSQDLANQETQYF.